Given below is one T cell receptor beta chain in context. It lacks a known antigen. No base-level quality is on record; no much larger clone is a single base apart. The data were taken from a study of shared clonotypes between healthy human individuals (dated by TCRdb to 2020 to 2022). Study-wide context: A few men and two women, aged 18 to 49 years, made up the cohort. For each donor, CD4 naive and CD4 memory were each run on three plates, CD8 naive on two plates, and CD8 memory on one plate. To estimate repertoire size and how much clonotypes are shared between individuals, the study performed deep sequencing of blood TCR repertoires from 4 to 6 healthy adults. To increase sequencing depth and limit assay-specific biases, different laboratories used diverse techniques to prepare libraries and sequence TCR repertoires. Between about 0.8 and 9 billion PBMCs per donor were obtained by leukapheresis.

The V end loses 8 bases and the J end loses 9 bases, and a stretch of 17 bases separates them. From the cysteine up to the phenylalanine, the CDR3 has a length of 13 residues. Just CDR3 DNA is preserved here, 39 bases in frame from base 1. The germline V gene (reference sequence) provides CDR1 SEHNR and CDR2 FQNEAQ. Paper-wide results and their limitations: Pairwise subsampling indicated that sequencing depth was expected to affect the degree of clonotype sharing among donors. Higher generation probabilities were observed for clonotypes shared by all four sorted-subset donors than for non-shared clonotypes. Larger estimated clonotype richness was generally found for naive subsets than for memory subsets. Around 5.4% of naive CD4, 3.5% of naive CD8, approximately 2% of memory CD4, and around 0.42% of memory CD8 clonotypes were shared across several donors. The small number of donors limited the genetic and exposure-history diversity represented. Only blood was sampled, and tissue TCR repertoires likely differ from those in blood. Rarefaction of sorted-subset datasets indicated incomplete sequencing despite the large sequencing depth.

The donors were healthy, HIV-negative adults with no recently reported acute infections or vaccinations. Only Caucasian adults living in Nashville, Tennessee, USA were represented among the donors. Magnetic negative selection was used to enrich CD4+ T cells, after which naive cells were positively selected on CD45RA and the negative fraction became the memory subset. Blood was obtained by leukapheresis, after which PBMCs were separated by Ficoll-Histopaque density gradient centrifugation and cryopreserved in liquid nitrogen vapor phase. Analytical flow cytometry was used to check the purity and quantity of each magnetically sorted T cell population. Genomic DNA was isolated from each sorted fraction and quantified by UV absorbance on a Nanodrop 2000c. Using the deep immunoSEQ assay, multiplex PCR amplified TCR CDR3 regions from genomic DNA. For each cell subset, the extracted genomic DNA was distributed evenly across all wells of several immunoSEQ 96-well plates, and each plate served as one replicate. Each replicate PCR for sorted subsets received roughly 0.2 ug genomic DNA, equal to about 29,000 T cell genomes. Purified libraries were measured with a Qubit 3.0 fluorometer, size-checked on a Bioanalyzer 2100, and measured again with the KAPA Library Quantification kit. Every immunoSEQ 96-well plate was sequenced on a separate single-read 150-cycle Illumina NextSeq 550 flow cell. As for the authors' bioinformatics: The immunoSEQ output contained only junctional sequences without quality scores, so filtering could not match that applied to full-length reads. To assign V/J genes and CDR3, sequences were annotated using PyIR, a Python wrapper for IgBLAST v1.9, with IMGT germline references. Reads were filtered out if the reads had weak V/J assignments (E-value above 1e-6), no CDR3, stop codons, out-of-frame junctions, or ambiguous translated residues. V3J clonotypes were defined as sequences sharing an identical inferred V gene, J gene, and CDR3 amino acid sequence. Percentage overlap between repertoires was computed as shared unique clonotypes divided by the size of the smaller repertoire. Repertoire richness was assessed with RTK rarefaction, the Chao1 estimator, and Recon v2.1 estimates of unobserved clonotypes. OLGA was used to compute generation probabilities for all TCRbeta clonotypes that the gDNA method yielded from a few donors. Imported from immuneACCESS, the table was reduced by TCRdb to in-frame sequences with V and J called. These copies leave out some clones; in studies compared against another copy, an unresolved V gene accounts for under half, and the cause of the remainder is not known. The DNA gave D and trimming, while V, J and clone size come from that table. The table for this sample lists about 1.5 million clones; roughly 96% of them were counted only once. In total, the top ten clones hold 1.2% of the sample.

The sequenced sample consisted of naive CD4+ T cells sorted from blood. What the cell subset or site label conveys for this sample: CD45RA+ positively selected. The TCR sequence derives from a man aged 25 to 40 in good health. Rearrangement joined TRBV7-9 to TRBJ2-1; TRBD1 might be the D gene, on 8 matching bases. The CDR3 loop reads CASVLGGTGEQFF. The nucleotide sequence is given as TGTGCCAGCGTCCTCGGGGGGACAGGTGAGCAGTTCTTC.